Below, 4 T cell receptor beta chains from the same sample are listed, as sequenced in a study of human T cells and chemical hapten exposure. TCRdb used MiXCR to reprocess the RACE reads, holding one entry per CDR3 protein. The sample lists tens of thousands of distinct CDR3 sequences, more than 8% seen once, with under 8.5% in the top ten. As to time point: patch test 2, 6 weeks after DPC sensitization. Noted treatment: therapeutic diphenylcyclopropenone sensitization with weekly scalp DPC. Source: whole blood, taken in connection with sensitization to the hapten diphenylcyclopropenone (DPC). All receptors derive from a man aged 25 to 40 with alopecia areata. Some clones in this sample may be carry-over from other donors' samples.

This clonotype was found many times. The chain joins TRBV29-1 to TRBJ1-1, with D hard to call. Trimming stripped 4 bases from V and 5 bases from J, with 8 bases between. The CDR3 runs 11 residues. Germline values: CDR1 SQVTM, CDR2 ANQGSEA. The CDR3 sequence: CSVGSGTEAFF. DNA of the CDR3: TGCAGCGTTGGGTCAGGAACTGAAGCTTTCTTT.

Ten or more counts support this clonotype. This CDR3 fails to terminate in the conserved phenylalanine or tryptophan, so it likely reflects a read error. The chain recombines TRBV11-2 with TRBJ1-1; TRBD1 agrees at 7 bases. The CDR3 consists of 14 residues. Unmatched junction bases numbered 8, after V lost 5 bases and J lost 5 bases. Germline-derived CDR1 and CDR2 are SGHAT and FQNNGV. The CDR3, as DNA: TGTGCCAGCAGCCTCTCGACAGGGCTGACTGAAGCTTTCCTT. Amino acids: CASSLSTGLTEAFL.

The chain combines TRBV7-9 with TRBJ2-2; the D call may be TRBD1 or TRBD2 (5 bases each). The CDR3 spans 14 residues. CDR1 and CDR2 (germline): SEHNR, FQNEAQ (reference sequence). The V gene lost 7 bases and the J gene lost 1 base, with 10 bases spanning the gap. DNA of the CDR3: TGTGCCAGCAAGAGGGGCGGGAACACCGGGGAGCTGTTTTTT. Translated: CASKRGGNTGELFF.

This clonotype was detected many times. This CDR3 is CASSLEIGTPALRTGELFF. CDR3 sequence (DNA): TGTGCCAGCAGCTTAGAGATAGGGACACCAGCCCTTAGGACCGGGGAGCTGTTTTTT. V is TRBV7-6 and J is TRBJ2-2, with D possibly being TRBD1 (6 bases). V was shortened by 1 base and J by 5 bases, with 23 bases between the two germline ends. Germline assignment: CDR1 SGHVS and CDR2 FNYEAQ. This CDR3 contains 19 residues.